The present T cell receptor (beta chain) was sequenced within a study of post-analysis software for immune sequencing data (dated by TCRdb to between 2015 and 2016). At the level of the whole study: Disease courses on record covered relapsing-remitting, secondary progressive and progressive-relapsing multiple sclerosis, though some patients had no subtype annotation. A subset of samples was prepared in parallel using single-end sample barcoding, then pooled and co-amplified after Illumina adapter ligation. The multiple sclerosis patient repertoires were compared with about a dozen previously published healthy control repertoires from donors aged roughly 6 to 27 years. The full study reports these points: Significantly higher frequencies in patients than in controls were found for several TRBV segments, including TRBV5-6, TRBV5-1 and TRBV20-1. Compared with controls, multiple sclerosis patients had significantly lower normalized Chao1 diversity, a finding suggesting substantial peripheral T-cell clonal expansion. Direct clustering with F measure revealed strong co-clustering of samples prepared in the same batch, which led to a batch-effect correction. The multiple sclerosis patient group was slightly younger than the control group.

The sample holds many counts of this clonotype. Which antigen it targets is not known. No base qualities exist here, and no much larger clone lies one base off it. Receptors were amplified or captured by PCR. Instrument on record: Illumina HiSeq 2500. Unique molecular identifiers were incorporated into TCR beta cDNA libraries to reduce PCR and sequencing biases. Per 1 to 10 million input T cells, approximately 500,000 cDNA molecules were obtained, such that each molecule approximated one T cell. Patient libraries were prepared and sequenced with the same protocol used for the earlier healthy control dataset. Within a given batch, samples were prepared together, multiplexed and sequenced on the same HiSeq lane. Per the original workflow: Raw barcoded reads were processed with MIGEC, and single-read molecular identifier groups were discarded before consensus assembly and CDR3 extraction. VDJtools was used for post-analysis of the clonotype tables, with diversity normalized by down-sampling every dataset to the smallest sample size. In repertoire overlap clustering, CDR3 amino acid sequences, but not nucleotide sequences, were matched to correct batch-related cross-sample contamination. TCRdb reanalyzed the raw reads on its own, using fastp at Q25 for trimming and MiXCR for clone calling, and kept in-frame beta chains. Each CDR3 protein gets just one entry, which takes the most common genes and DNA from the rows behind it. TCRdb assigned the V and J calls; the authors' analysis was not used. Within this sample are roughly 800,000 distinct CDR3 sequences, with around 50% of them counted one time only. Roughly 4.4% of the sample lies in the top ten.

From its cysteine to its phenylalanine, the CDR3 spans 18 amino acids. Only the CDR3 DNA is retained, 54 bases long and in frame from the first base. V was cut back by 6 bases and J by 1 base, leaving a gap of 25 bases between them. Sequences DFQATT (CDR1) and SNEGSKA (CDR2) are obtained from the germline V gene (reference sequence). TCR beta repertoires were profiled from peripheral blood of about a dozen young patients with multiple sclerosis to demonstrate the VDJtools post-analysis software. The patients with multiple sclerosis were children and adolescents between about 6 and 17 years of age. The rearranged chain carries TRBV20-1 and TRBJ2-1, and TRBD1 may be the D gene, going by 5 matching bases. The sequence derives from a girl between 10 and 17 years old with multiple sclerosis. Specimen: blood. The CDR3 protein sequence reads: CSAEKGRRGLRSYNEQFF. The base sequence is TGCAGTGCAGAGAAAGGTCGAAGGGGCCTAAGATCCTACAATGAGCAGTTCTTC.